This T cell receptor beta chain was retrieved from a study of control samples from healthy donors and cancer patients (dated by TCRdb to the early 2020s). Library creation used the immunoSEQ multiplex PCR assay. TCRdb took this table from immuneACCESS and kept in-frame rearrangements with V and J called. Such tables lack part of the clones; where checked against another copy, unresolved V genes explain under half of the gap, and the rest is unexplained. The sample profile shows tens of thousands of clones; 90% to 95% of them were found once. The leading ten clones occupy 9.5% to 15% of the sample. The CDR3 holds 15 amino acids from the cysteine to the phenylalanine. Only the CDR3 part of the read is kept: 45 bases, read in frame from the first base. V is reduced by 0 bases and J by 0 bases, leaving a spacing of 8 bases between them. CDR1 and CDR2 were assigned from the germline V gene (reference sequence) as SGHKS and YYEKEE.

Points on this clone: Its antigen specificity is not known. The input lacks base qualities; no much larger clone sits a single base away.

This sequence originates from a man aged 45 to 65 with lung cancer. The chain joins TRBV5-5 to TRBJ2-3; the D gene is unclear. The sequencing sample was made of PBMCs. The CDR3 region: CASSLEAASTDTQYF. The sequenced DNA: TGTGCCAGCAGCTTGGAGGCAGCTAGCACAGATACGCAGTATTTT.